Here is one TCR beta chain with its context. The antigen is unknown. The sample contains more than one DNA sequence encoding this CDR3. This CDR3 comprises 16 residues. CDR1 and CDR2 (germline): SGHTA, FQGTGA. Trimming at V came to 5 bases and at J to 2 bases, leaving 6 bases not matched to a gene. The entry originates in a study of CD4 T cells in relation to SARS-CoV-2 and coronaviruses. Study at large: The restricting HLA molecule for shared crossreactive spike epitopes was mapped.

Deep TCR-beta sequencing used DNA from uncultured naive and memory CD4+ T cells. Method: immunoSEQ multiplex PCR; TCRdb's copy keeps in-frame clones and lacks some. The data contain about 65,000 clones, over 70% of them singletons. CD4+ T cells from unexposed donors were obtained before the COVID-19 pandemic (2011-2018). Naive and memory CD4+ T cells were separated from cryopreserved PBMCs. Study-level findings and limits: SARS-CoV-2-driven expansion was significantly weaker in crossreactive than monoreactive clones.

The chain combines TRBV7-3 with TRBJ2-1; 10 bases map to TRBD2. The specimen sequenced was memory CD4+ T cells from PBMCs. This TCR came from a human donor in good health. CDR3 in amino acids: CASSPSSGGTYNEQFF. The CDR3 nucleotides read TGTGCCAGCAGCCCCTCTAGCGGGGGTACCTACAATGAGCAGTTCTTC.